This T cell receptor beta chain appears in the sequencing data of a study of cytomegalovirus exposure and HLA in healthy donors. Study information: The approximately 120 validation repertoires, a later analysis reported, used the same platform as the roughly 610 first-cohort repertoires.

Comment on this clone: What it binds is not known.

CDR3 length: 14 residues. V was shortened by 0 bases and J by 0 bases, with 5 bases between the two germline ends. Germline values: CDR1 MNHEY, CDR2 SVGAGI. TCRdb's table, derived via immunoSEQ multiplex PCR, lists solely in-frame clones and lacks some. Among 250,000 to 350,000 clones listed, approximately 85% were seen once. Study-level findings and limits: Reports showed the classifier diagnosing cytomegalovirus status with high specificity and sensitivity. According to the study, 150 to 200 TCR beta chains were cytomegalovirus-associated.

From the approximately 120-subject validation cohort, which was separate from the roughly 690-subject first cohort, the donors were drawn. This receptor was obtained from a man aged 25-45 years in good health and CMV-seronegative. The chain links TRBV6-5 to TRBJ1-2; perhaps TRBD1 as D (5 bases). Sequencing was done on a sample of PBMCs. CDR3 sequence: CASSYSTANYGYTF. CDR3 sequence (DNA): TGTGCCAGCAGTTACTCGACAGCTAACTATGGCTACACCTTC.